The clone carrying this T cell receptor (beta chain) appeared a single time. What the recovered Cohort 3 donors had was two negative PCRs, clearance, or symptom resolution. This entry comes from a study of blood T cell repertoires in COVID-19. The V gene lost 1 base and the J gene lost 14 bases, with 11 bases spanning the gap. The CDR3 totals 11 residues. Germline assignment: CDR1 SEHNR and CDR2 FQNEAQ (reference sequence). In the authors' methods: Nucleated cell number was recorded as an estimate derived from reference gene primer amplification. This table comes from immunoSEQ multiplex PCR, and its TCRdb copy is limited to in-frame clones, with some not included. That table is the source of V, J and clone size, and D and trimming were worked out from the DNA. There are some 300,000 clones in the sample; around 92% occur only once, and just under 9.5% lies in the top ten.

The chain recombines TRBV7-9 with TRBJ2-5; D is perhaps TRBD2 (6 bases). The sequence derives from a young woman who had recovered from COVID-19. The sample taken for sequencing was PBMCs or T cells enriched from blood (not recorded which). CDR3 bases: TGTGCCAGCAGCTTAGGACTAGAAATATACTTC. Translating it yields CASSLGLEIYF.